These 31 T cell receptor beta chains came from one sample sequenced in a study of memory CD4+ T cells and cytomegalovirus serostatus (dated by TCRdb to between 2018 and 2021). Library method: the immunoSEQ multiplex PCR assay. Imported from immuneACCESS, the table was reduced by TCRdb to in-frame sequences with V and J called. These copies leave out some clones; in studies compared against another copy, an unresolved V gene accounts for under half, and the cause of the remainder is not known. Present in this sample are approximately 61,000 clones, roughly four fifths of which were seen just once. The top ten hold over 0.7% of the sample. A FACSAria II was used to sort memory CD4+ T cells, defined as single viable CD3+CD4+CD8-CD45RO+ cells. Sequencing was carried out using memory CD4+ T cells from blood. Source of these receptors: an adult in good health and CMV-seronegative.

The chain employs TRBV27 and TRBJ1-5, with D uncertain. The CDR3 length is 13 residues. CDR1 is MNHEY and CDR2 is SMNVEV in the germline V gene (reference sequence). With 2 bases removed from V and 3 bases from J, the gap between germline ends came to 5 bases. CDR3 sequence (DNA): TGTGCCAGCAGTTTACGGGACAATCAGCCCCAGCATTTT. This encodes CASSLRDNQPQHF.

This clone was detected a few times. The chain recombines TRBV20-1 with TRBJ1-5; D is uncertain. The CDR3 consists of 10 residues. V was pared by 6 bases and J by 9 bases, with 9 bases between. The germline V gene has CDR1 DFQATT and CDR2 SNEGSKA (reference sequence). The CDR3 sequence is CSAGPGPQHF. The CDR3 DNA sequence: TGCAGTGCCGGACCGGGGCCCCAGCATTTT.

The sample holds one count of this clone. For the CDR3, the DNA is TGTGCCTGGAGTCCTACGCGGGAGGGAACAGATACGCAGTATTTT. Its translation: CAWSPTREGTDTQYF. This sequence joins TRBV30 and TRBJ2-3, with 9 bases identical to TRBD2. The germline V gene has CDR1 GTSNPN and CDR2 SVGIG (reference sequence). J gave up 3 bases and V 2 bases, and 6 bases lay outside the gene matches. The CDR3 contains 15 residues.

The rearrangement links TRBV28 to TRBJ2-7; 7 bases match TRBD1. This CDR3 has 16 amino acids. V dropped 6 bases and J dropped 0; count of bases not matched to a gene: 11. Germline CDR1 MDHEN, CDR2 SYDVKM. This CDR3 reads CASSTFEGARSYEQYF. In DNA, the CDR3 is TGTGCCAGCAGCACCTTTGAGGGGGCCCGCTCCTACGAGCAGTACTTC.

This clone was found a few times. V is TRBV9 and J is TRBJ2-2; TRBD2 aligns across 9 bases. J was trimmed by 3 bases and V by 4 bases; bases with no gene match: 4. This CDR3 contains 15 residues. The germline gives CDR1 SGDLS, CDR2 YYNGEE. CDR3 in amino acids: CASSIAGVYTGELFF. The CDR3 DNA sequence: TGTGCCAGCAGCATAGCGGGGGTGTACACCGGGGAGCTGTTTTTT.

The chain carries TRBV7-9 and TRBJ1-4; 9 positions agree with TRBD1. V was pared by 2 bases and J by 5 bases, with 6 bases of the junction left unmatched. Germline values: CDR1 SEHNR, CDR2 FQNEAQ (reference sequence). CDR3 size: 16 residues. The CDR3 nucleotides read TGTGCCAGCAGCTTAAGGGGGGACAGGGTGAATGAAAAACTGTTTTTT. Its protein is CASSLRGDRVNEKLFF.

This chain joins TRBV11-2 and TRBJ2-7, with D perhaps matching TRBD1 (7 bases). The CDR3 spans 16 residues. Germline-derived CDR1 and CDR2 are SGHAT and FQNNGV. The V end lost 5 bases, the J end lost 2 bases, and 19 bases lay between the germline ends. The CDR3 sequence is CASSPLRRGPTYEQYF. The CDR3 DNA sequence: TGTGCCAGCAGCCCCCTTCGGAGGGGGCCAACCTACGAGCAGTACTTC.

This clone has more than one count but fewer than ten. CDR3 DNA: TGTGCCATCCGGGGACAGGCCAACACCGGGGAGCTGTTTTTT. As protein: CAIRGQANTGELFF. The chain recombines TRBV6-6 with TRBJ2-2; 8 nucleotides agree with TRBD1. The CDR3 runs to 14 residues. The germline V gene encodes CDR1 MNHNY and CDR2 SVGAGI (reference sequence). V gave up 10 bases and J gave up 2 bases; unmatched junction bases: 6.

The CDR3 sequence is CARKYDAGGSKNNQPQHF. The CDR3 bases are TGTGCCAGAAAGTATGATGCGGGAGGTTCAAAAAACAATCAGCCCCAGCATTTT. The chain couples TRBV6-4 to TRBJ1-5; D remains unclear. The CDR3 extends over 18 amino acids. The V end was cut by 9 bases, the J end by 3 bases, with 27 bases between. Per the germline V gene, CDR1 is MRHNA and CDR2 is SNTAGT.

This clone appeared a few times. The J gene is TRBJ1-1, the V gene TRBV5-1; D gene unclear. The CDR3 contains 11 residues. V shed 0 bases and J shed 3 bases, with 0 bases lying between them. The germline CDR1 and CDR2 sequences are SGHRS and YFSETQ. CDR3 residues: CASSLDTEAFF. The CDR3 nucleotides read TGCGCCAGCAGCTTGGACACTGAAGCTTTCTTT.

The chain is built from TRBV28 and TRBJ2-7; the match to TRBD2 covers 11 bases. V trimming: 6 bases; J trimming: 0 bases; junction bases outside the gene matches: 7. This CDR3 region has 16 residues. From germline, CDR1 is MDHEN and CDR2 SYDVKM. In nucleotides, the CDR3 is TGTGCCAGCAGACTAGCGGGAGAGGGCCGCTCCTACGAGCAGTACTTC. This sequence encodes CASRLAGEGRSYEQYF.

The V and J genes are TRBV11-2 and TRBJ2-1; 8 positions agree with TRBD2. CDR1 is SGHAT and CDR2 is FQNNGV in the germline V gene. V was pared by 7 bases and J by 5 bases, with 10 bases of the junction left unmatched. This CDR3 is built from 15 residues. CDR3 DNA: TGTGCCAGCACCCTGGTCGTAGCGGGGAACAATGAGCAGTTCTTC. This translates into CASTLVVAGNNEQFF.

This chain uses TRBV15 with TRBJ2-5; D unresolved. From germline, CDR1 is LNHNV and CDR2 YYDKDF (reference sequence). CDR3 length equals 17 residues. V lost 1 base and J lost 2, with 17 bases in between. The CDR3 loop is CATSRGRSTAVQETQYF. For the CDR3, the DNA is TGTGCCACCAGCAGAGGGCGCTCTACGGCTGTTCAAGAGACCCAGTACTTC.

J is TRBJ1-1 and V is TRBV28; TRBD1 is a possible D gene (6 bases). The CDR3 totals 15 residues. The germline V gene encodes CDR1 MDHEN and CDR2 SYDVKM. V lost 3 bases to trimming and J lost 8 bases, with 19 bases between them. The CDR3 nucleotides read TGTGCCAGCAGTTTCTCGGACAGTCTTGTAAACGAAGCTTTCTTT. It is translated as CASSFSDSLVNEAFF.

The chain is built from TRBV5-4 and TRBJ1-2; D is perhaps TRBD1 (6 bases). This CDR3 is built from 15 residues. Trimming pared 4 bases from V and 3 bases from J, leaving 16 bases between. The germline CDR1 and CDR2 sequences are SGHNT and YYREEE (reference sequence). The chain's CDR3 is CASSQGQGNDYGYTF. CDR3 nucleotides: TGTGCCAGCAGCCAAGGTCAGGGGAATGACTATGGCTACACCTTC.

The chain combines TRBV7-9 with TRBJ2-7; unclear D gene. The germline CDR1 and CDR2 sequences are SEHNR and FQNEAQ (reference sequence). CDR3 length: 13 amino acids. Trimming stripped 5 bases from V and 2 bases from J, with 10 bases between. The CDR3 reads CASSPPVPYEQYF. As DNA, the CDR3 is TGTGCCAGCAGCCCCCCAGTCCCCTACGAGCAGTACTTC.

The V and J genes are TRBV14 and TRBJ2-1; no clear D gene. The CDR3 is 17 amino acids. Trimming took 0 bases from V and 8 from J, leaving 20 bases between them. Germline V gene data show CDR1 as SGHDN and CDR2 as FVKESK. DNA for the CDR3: TGTGCCAGCAGCCAAGATGTGGGCAGGTCTGTTCGGCATGAGCAGTTCTTC. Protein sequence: CASSQDVGRSVRHEQFF.

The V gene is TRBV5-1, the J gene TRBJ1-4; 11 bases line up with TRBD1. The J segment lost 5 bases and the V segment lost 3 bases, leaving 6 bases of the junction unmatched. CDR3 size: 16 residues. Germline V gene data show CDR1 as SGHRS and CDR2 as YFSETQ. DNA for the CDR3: TGCGCCAGCAGCTCCGGGACAGGGGGACCAAATGAAAAACTGTTTTTT. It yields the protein CASSSGTGGPNEKLFF.

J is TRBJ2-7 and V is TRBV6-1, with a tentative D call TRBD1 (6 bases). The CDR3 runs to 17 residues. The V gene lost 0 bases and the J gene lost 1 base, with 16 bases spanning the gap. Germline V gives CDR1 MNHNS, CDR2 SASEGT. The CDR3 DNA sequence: TGTGCCAGCAGTGAAGCTTGGACAGCCTCAACATCCTACGAGCAGTACTTC. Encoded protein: CASSEAWTASTSYEQYF.

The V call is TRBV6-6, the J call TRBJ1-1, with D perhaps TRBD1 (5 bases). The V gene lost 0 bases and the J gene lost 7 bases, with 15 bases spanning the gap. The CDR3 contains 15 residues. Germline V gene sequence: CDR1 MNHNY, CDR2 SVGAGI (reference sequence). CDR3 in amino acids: CASSYSLRGDLEAFF. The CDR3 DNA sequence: TGTGCCAGCAGTTACTCGTTGAGGGGTGATCTTGAAGCTTTCTTT.

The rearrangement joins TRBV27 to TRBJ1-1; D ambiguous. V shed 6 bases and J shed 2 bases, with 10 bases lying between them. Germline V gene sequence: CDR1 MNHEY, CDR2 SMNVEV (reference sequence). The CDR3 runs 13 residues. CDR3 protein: CASSPNRNTEAFF. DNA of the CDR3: TGTGCCAGCAGCCCTAACAGAAACACTGAAGCTTTCTTT.

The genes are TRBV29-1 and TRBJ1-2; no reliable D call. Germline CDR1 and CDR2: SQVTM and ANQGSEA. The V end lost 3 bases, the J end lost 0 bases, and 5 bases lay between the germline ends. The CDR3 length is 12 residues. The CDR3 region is CSVDKTNYGYTF. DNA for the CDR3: TGCAGCGTTGACAAGACTAACTATGGCTACACCTTC.

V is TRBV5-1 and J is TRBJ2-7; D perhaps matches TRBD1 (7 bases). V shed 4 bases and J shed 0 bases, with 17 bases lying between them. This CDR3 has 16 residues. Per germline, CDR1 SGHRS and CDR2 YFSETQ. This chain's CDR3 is CASSPPGGRASYEQYF. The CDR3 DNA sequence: TGCGCCAGCAGCCCCCCAGGGGGGCGGGCCTCCTACGAGCAGTACTTC.

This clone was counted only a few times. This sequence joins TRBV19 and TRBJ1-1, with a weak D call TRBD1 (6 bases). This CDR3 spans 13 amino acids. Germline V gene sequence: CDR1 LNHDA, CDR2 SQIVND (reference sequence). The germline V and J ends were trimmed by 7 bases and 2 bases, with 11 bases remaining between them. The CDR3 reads CASIGQTNTEAFF. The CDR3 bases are TGTGCCAGTATTGGACAGACTAACACTGAAGCTTTCTTT.

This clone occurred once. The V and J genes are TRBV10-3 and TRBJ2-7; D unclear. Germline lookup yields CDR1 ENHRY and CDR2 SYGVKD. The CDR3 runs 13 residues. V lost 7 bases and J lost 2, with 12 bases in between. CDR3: CAITAGSTYEQYF. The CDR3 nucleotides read TGTGCCATCACTGCAGGCAGTACCTACGAGCAGTACTTC.

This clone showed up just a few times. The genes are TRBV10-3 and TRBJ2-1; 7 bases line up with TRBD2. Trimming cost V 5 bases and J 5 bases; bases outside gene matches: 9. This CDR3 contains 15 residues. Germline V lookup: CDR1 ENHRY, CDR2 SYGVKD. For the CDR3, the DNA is TGTGCCATCAGTTTAGGGCTAGCGGAAAACAATGAGCAGTTCTTC. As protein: CAISLGLAENNEQFF.

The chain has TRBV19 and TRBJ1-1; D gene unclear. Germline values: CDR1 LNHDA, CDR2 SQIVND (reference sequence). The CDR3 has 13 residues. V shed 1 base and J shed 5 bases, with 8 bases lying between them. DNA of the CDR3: TGTGCCAGTAGTATAGTTCGGGAAACTGAAGCTTTCTTT. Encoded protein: CASSIVRETEAFF.

Here the CDR3 reads CASSSTGVGGFYGYTF. The CDR3 coding sequence is TGTGCCAGCAGTTCCACTGGAGTCGGAGGTTTTTATGGCTACACCTTC. The J gene is TRBJ1-2, the V gene TRBV28; no clear D gene. The V gene lost 4 bases and the J gene lost 5 bases, with 20 bases spanning the gap. CDR1 and CDR2 from the germline V gene are MDHEN and SYDVKM. This CDR3 has 16 amino acids.

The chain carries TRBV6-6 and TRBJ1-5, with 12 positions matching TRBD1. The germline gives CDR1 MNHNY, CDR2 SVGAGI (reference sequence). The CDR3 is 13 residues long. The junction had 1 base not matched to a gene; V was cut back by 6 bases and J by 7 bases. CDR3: CASRGTGGQPQHF. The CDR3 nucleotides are TGTGCCAGCAGGGGGACAGGGGGCCAGCCCCAGCATTTT.

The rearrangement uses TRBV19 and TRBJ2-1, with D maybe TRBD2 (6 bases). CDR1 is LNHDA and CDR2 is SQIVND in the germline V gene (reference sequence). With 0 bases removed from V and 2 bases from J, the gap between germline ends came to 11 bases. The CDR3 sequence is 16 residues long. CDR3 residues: CASSIEAGTAYNEQFF. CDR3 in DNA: TGTGCCAGTAGTATAGAGGCGGGAACTGCCTACAATGAGCAGTTCTTC.

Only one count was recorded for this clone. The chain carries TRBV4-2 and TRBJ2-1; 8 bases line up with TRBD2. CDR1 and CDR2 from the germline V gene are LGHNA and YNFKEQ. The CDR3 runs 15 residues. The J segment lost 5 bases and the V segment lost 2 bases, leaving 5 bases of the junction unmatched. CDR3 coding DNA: TGTGCCAGCAGCCAACGCGGGGGGTCCCACAATGAGCAGTTCTTC. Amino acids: CASSQRGGSHNEQFF.